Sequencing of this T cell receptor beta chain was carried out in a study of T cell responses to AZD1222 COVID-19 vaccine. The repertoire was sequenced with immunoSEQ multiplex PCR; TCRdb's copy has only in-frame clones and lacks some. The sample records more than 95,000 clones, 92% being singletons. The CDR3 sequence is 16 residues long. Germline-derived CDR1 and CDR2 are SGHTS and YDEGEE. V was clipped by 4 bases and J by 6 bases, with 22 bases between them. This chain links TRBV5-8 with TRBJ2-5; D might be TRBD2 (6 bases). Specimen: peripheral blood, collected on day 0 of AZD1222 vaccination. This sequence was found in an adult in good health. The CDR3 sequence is CASSRHGTSAGQTQYF. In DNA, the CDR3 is TGTGCCAGCAGCCGCCACGGGACCTCTGCGGGGCAGACCCAGTACTTC.